The 30 T cell receptor beta chains given below trace back to one sample, sequenced in a study of PD-1 blockade in classical Hodgkin lymphoma. The patients all showed relapse after autologous stem cell transplantation, while their brentuximab vedotin exposure varied. Only in-frame clones appear in the TCRdb table, and some are missing; sequencing was by immunoSEQ multiplex PCR. Of about 21,000 clones in the sample, under 80% were seen once. The sequencing here drew on peripheral blood mononuclear cells (PBMCs), taken at baseline. The receptors stem from a human donor with classical Hodgkin lymphoma.

The rearrangement uses TRBV5-6 and TRBJ1-5, with TRBD1 as a possible D gene (5 bases). The CDR3 is 14 residues long. Trimming cost V 1 base and J 4 bases, with 9 bases left between them. Germline V gene data show CDR1 as SGHDT and CDR2 as YYEEEE. DNA for the CDR3: TGTGCCAGCAGCTTGCTCGGGACTAATCAGCCCCAGCATTTT. Residues: CASSLLGTNQPQHF.

The chain links TRBV6-5 to TRBJ1-5, with D unclear. The CDR3 spans 14 residues. CDR1 and CDR2 from the germline V gene are MNHEY and SVGAGI. Between the trimmed V and J ends, which lost 3 bases and 2 bases, there was a span of 8 bases. The CDR3 is CASSYQQGNQPQHF. The CDR3 coding sequence is TGTGCCAGCAGTTATCAGCAGGGCAATCAGCCCCAGCATTTT.

In its sample, this clone was seen a few times. V gene TRBV5-1 combines with J gene TRBJ2-1; no definite D call. The CDR3 consists of 14 residues. Between the trimmed V and J ends, which lost 6 bases and 3 bases, there was a span of 13 bases. From germline, CDR1 is SGHRS and CDR2 YFSETQ. CDR3 loop: CASIEDPFYNEQFF. In DNA form, the CDR3 reads TGCGCCAGCATCGAAGACCCCTTCTACAATGAGCAGTTCTTC.

The rearrangement joins TRBV5-1 to TRBJ2-5, with TRBD2 identical over 9 bases. V shed 7 bases, J shed 2 bases, and the junction held 6 bases outside the gene matches. Germline V gives CDR1 SGHRS, CDR2 YFSETQ. The CDR3 spans 14 residues. This CDR3 reads CASSASGVQETQYF. The CDR3 DNA reads TGCGCCAGCTCTGCTAGCGGGGTTCAAGAGACCCAGTACTTC.

This clone appeared once. The V and J genes are TRBV30 and TRBJ2-5; D call uncertain. CDR3 size: 12 residues. The V gene lost 7 bases and the J gene lost 4 bases, with 13 bases spanning the gap. Germline assignment: CDR1 GTSNPN and CDR2 SVGIG (reference sequence). CDR3 sequence: CASNEGVETQYF. The CDR3 nucleotides read TGTGCCTCGAACGAAGGCGTAGAGACCCAGTACTTC.

As DNA, the CDR3 is TGTGCCAGCAGTTTGAGGCAGAACAATGAGCAGTTCTTC. Translated: CASSLRQNNEQFF. The chain links TRBV27 to TRBJ2-1; D call uncertain. CDR3 length: 13 residues. The germline CDR1 and CDR2 sequences are MNHEY and SMNVEV (reference sequence). Trimming removed 3 bases from V and 5 bases from J, with 8 bases in between.

The rearrangement uses TRBV2 and TRBJ2-2; 9 nucleotides agree with TRBD1. CDR3 length equals 15 residues. J lost 6 bases, V lost 7 bases, and 9 bases had no gene match. CDR1 is SNHLY, CDR2 FYNNEI, per germline. DNA of the CDR3: TGTGCCAGCACTACAGGGGGCTTGGGTCCCGGGGAGCTGTTTTTT. Its translation is CASTTGGLGPGELFF. Full variable domain (rest looked up from reference TRBV2 and TRBJ2-2): EPEVTQTPSHQVTQMGQEVILRCVPISNHLYFYWYRQILGQKVEFLVSFYNNEISEKSEIFDDQFSVERPDGSNFTLKIRSTKLEDSAMYFCASTTGGLGPGELFFGEGSRLTVL.

The chain combines TRBV11-1 with TRBJ2-6; 8 bases agree with TRBD1. Germline V CDR1 and CDR2: SGHAT, FQDESV (reference sequence). The junction had 4 bases not matched to a gene; V was cut back by 4 bases and J by 2 bases. CDR3 length: 16 residues. Here the CDR3 DNA reads TGTGCCAGCAGCTCGAACAGGGGGACTGGGGCCAACGTCCTGACTTTC. It yields the protein CASSSNRGTGANVLTF.

This clone qualifies as medium-sized. The chain is built from TRBV6-6 and TRBJ1-2; unclear D gene. CDR3 length: 13 residues. V gave up 7 bases and J gave up 0 bases, with 9 bases separating them. CDR1 MNHNY and CDR2 SVGAGI come from the germline V gene (reference sequence). The CDR3 sequence is CASTPRPNYGYTF. CDR3 nucleotide sequence: TGTGCCAGCACCCCCAGGCCTAACTATGGCTACACCTTC.

The gene calls are TRBV18 and TRBJ2-3; tentatively, D is TRBD2 (7 bases). The CDR3 is made up of 16 amino acids. Germline-derived CDR1 and CDR2 are KGHSH and LQKENI. Trimming shortened V by 1 base and J by 1 base, and 12 bases separated the two germline ends. CDR3 amino acids: CASSPQGGMGTDTQYF. As DNA, the CDR3 is TGTGCCAGCTCACCACAGGGGGGGATGGGCACAGATACGCAGTATTTT.

The rearrangement uses TRBV6-5 and TRBJ2-3; TRBD1 agrees at 7 bases. Germline V gives CDR1 MNHEY, CDR2 SVGAGI. CDR3 length equals 14 residues. The V and J ends lost 6 bases and 3 bases, in that order; junction bases with no gene match: 6. This CDR3 reads CASRQGVGTDTQYF. CDR3 DNA sequence: TGTGCCAGCAGGCAGGGGGTTGGTACAGATACGCAGTATTTT.

The chain has TRBV10-3 and TRBJ2-5; D perhaps matches TRBD1 (5 bases). The V gene's germline CDR1 is ENHRY and CDR2 SYGVKD. CDR3 size: 14 residues. V was pared by 3 bases and J by 3 bases, with 11 bases between. For the CDR3, the DNA is TGTGCCATCAGTGACAGTGACAGAGAAGAGACCCAGTACTTC. Translation gives CAISDSDREETQYF.

This chain links TRBV10-2 with TRBJ2-7, with D possibly being TRBD2 (6 bases). The V and J ends lost 8 bases and 2 bases respectively, with 19 bases between them. The CDR3 covers 15 residues. Germline-derived CDR1 and CDR2 are WSHSY and SAAADI. Written as DNA, the CDR3 is TGCGCCAGCTCCCTGGACGGGGGATATGCCTACGAGCAGTACTTC. It translates to CASSLDGGYAYEQYF.

This clone was seen many times. The chain joins TRBV30 to TRBJ1-6; 9 bases fit TRBD1. CDR1 and CDR2 from the germline V gene are GTSNPN and SVGIG (reference sequence). The CDR3 loop spans 14 amino acids. Trimming took 1 base from V and 7 from J; bases not matched to a gene: 2. DNA for the CDR3: TGTGCCTGGAGTGAGGGACAGGGCAATTCACCCCTCCACTTT. It codes for CAWSEGQGNSPLHF. The whole variable domain, filled in from reference TRBV30 and TRBJ1-6, reads SQTIHQWPATLVQPVGSPLSLECTVEGTSNPNLYWYRQAAGRGLQLLFYSVGIGQISSEVPQNLSASRPQDRQFILSSKKLLLSDSGFYLCAWSEGQGNSPLHFGNGTRLTVT.

The chain couples TRBV11-3 to TRBJ2-1; D may be TRBD1 or TRBD2 (5 bases each). V lost 5 bases to trimming and J lost 5 bases, with 10 bases between them. The CDR3 is 13 amino acids. The germline V gene has CDR1 SGHNT and CDR2 YENEEA. The CDR3 loop is CASSPGPDNEQFF. The CDR3 DNA reads TGTGCCAGCAGCCCGGGACCAGACAATGAGCAGTTCTTC.

This chain joins TRBV28 and TRBJ1-4; D gene uncertain. Germline V lookup: CDR1 MDHEN, CDR2 SYDVKM. V lost 4 bases, J lost 7 bases, and 1 base lay in between. The CDR3 contains 10 residues. The CDR3 spells CASSSEKLFF. The CDR3 bases are TGTGCCAGCAGTTCTGAAAAACTGTTTTTT.

V is TRBV12-5 and J is TRBJ1-5; 7 bases line up with TRBD1. The trim removed 2 bases at V and 2 bases at J, leaving 15 bases unmatched. CDR3 length: 19 residues. CDR1 and CDR2 (germline): LGHNT, FRNRAP. In nucleotides, the CDR3 is TGTGCTAGTGGTTTGAGGTACTGGGACAGCGAAAGTGGCAATCAGCCCCAGCATTTT. Residues: CASGLRYWDSESGNQPQHF.

The V gene is TRBV13, the J gene TRBJ1-2, with TRBD1 as a possible D gene (5 bases). Germline assignment: CDR1 PRHDT and CDR2 FYEKMQ (reference sequence). This CDR3 contains 18 residues. The germline V and J ends were trimmed by 3 bases and 4 bases, with 24 bases remaining between them. Here the CDR3 reads CASSFSLGDSGIGYGYTF. The CDR3 DNA is TGTGCCAGCAGCTTTAGTTTGGGGGACTCAGGGATAGGCTATGGCTACACCTTC.

The chain is built from TRBV4-2 and TRBJ1-4, with TRBD1 as a possible D gene (6 bases). Per the germline V gene, CDR1 is LGHNA and CDR2 is YNFKEQ. The V gene lost 3 bases and the J gene lost 0 bases, with 11 bases spanning the gap. The CDR3 runs 16 residues. The CDR3 coding sequence is TGTGCCAGCAGCCAGGGCAGGGGAGCAACTAATGAAAAACTGTTTTTT. It yields the protein CASSQGRGATNEKLFF.

The rearrangement joins TRBV9 to TRBJ2-7, with D possibly being TRBD1 or TRBD2 (6 bases each). Germline V CDR1 and CDR2: SGDLS, YYNGEE. V was trimmed by 0 bases and J by 3 bases, leaving 10 bases between them. The CDR3 spans 14 residues. Here the CDR3 reads CASSVGKGGYEQYF. The CDR3 DNA follows: TGTGCCAGCAGCGTAGGTAAGGGGGGCTACGAGCAGTACTTC. Drawing the rest from reference TRBV9 and TRBJ2-7, the complete variable domain is DSGVTQTPKHLITATGQRVTLRCSPRSGDLSVYWYQQSLDQGLQFLIQYYNGEERAKGNILERFSAQQFPDLHSELNLSSLELGDSALYFCASSVGKGGYEQYFGPGTRLTVT.

The CDR3 region is CASSSDLANYGYTF. For the CDR3, the DNA is TGTGCCAGCAGCTCCGACCTAGCTAACTATGGCTACACCTTC. The chain joins TRBV7-2 to TRBJ1-2, with D hard to call. CDR3 size: 14 residues. Deletions cut 4 bases from V and 0 bases from J, with 9 bases between. Germline assignment: CDR1 SGHTA and CDR2 FQGNSA. Full variable domain (outside the CDR3, taken from reference TRBV7-2 and TRBJ1-2): GAGVSQSPSNKVTEKGKDVELRCDPISGHTALYWYRQSLGQGLEFLIYFQGNSAPDKSGLPSDRFSAERTGGSVSTLTIQRTQQEDSAVYLCASSSDLANYGYTFGSGTRLTVV.

The chain joins TRBV6-6 to TRBJ1-6; no clear D. This CDR3 comprises 15 residues. Germline lookup yields CDR1 MNHNY and CDR2 SVGAGI (reference sequence). V lost 2 bases and J 0 bases, leaving 5 bases between the germline ends. The CDR3 coding sequence is TGTGCCAGCAGTTACATCTACTCCTATAATTCACCCCTCCACTTT. It encodes CASSYIYSYNSPLHF.

In its sample, this clone is medium-sized (0.01 to 0.1%). The chain uses TRBV19 and TRBJ2-1; a weak D match, TRBD1 (5 bases). Germline assignment: CDR1 LNHDA and CDR2 SQIVND (reference sequence). The V end lost 1 base, the J end lost 5 bases, and 6 bases lay between the germline ends. CDR3 length: 13 amino acids. CDR3 sequence reads: CASSIVGDNEQFF. The CDR3 DNA reads as TGTGCCAGTAGTATAGTAGGGGACAATGAGCAGTTCTTC.

This clone showed up just a few times. The CDR3 nucleotides read TGTGCCAGCAGTTTTCTTGGCTCCCAGACATCGGAGCAGTACTTC. It yields the protein CASSFLGSQTSEQYF. The rearrangement joins TRBV28 to TRBJ2-7; D gene ambiguous. This CDR3 contains 15 residues. Per the germline V gene, CDR1 is MDHEN and CDR2 is SYDVKM. V was trimmed by 3 bases and J by 7 bases, leaving 19 bases between them.

This chain uses TRBV27 with TRBJ1-6, with TRBD1 as a possible D gene (5 bases). Germline CDR1 MNHEY, CDR2 SMNVEV (reference sequence). Trimming pared 2 bases from V and 10 bases from J, leaving 12 bases between. This CDR3 has 14 amino acids. The CDR3 is CASSLRQGRSPLHF. DNA for the CDR3: TGTGCCAGCAGTTTACGGCAGGGAAGATCACCCCTCCACTTT.

This clone was detected only a few times. The J gene is TRBJ1-2, the V gene TRBV16; D might be TRBD1 (5 bases). Germline assignment: CDR1 KGHSY and CDR2 FQNENV. The germline V and J ends were trimmed by 4 bases and 2 bases, with 11 bases remaining between them. There are 14 residues in the CDR3. CDR3 sequence reads: CASSRPGPNYGYTF. The CDR3 region has the DNA TGTGCCAGCAGCCGACCGGGGCCGAACTATGGCTACACCTTC.

The chain links TRBV6-6 to TRBJ2-7; 10 bases map to TRBD1. Trimming cost V 6 bases and J 1 base; bases outside gene matches: 3. This CDR3 region has 14 residues. CDR1 MNHNY and CDR2 SVGAGI come from the germline V gene (reference sequence). The CDR3 DNA follows: TGTGCCAGCAGGCCGGGACAGGGGTCCTACGAGCAGTACTTC. Translating it yields CASRPGQGSYEQYF.

The rearrangement joins TRBV7-9 to TRBJ2-7, with a tentative D call TRBD1 (5 bases). Germline CDR1 is SEHNR and CDR2 is FQNEAQ (reference sequence). The CDR3 extends over 17 amino acids. Deletions cut 5 bases from V and 4 bases from J, with 24 bases between. The CDR3 coding sequence is TGTGCCAGCAGCAAAACCCTCCAGGGTAAGGGAATATACGAGCAGTACTTC. Translated: CASSKTLQGKGIYEQYF.

The count of this clone is one. The J gene is TRBJ1-5, the V gene TRBV5-6; D unresolved. Germline V lookup: CDR1 SGHDT, CDR2 YYEEEE. The germline V and J ends were trimmed by 3 bases and 0 bases, with 7 bases remaining between them. The CDR3 covers 14 residues. As DNA, the CDR3 is TGTGCCAGCAGCTGGTGGGGTAGCAATCAGCCCCAGCATTTT. Its translation: CASSWWGSNQPQHF.

The chain has TRBV6-1 and TRBJ2-2; unclear D gene. CDR1 and CDR2 from the germline V gene are MNHNS and SASEGT. CDR3 length equals 15 residues. Trimming removed 2 bases from V and 6 bases from J, with 13 bases in between. CDR3 coding DNA: TGTGCCAGCAGTGAAAGAACCCGGGCACCCGGGGAGCTGTTTTTT. Its protein product is CASSERTRAPGELFF.